This T cell receptor beta chain appears in the sequencing data of a study of shared T cell receptors in the human thymus. TCRdb keeps only in-frame clones here, not all; method: immunoSEQ multiplex PCR. The data contain 600,000 to 900,000 clones, 80% to 90% of them seen just once; the ten biggest clones take up roughly 0.01%. Per the germline V gene, CDR1 is SGHAT and CDR2 is FQNNGV. This CDR3 contains 19 residues. Unmatched junction bases numbered 25, after V lost 5 bases and J lost 9 bases. The same sample was also studied in work on human thymus T cells. This second study says: Infants served as donors; they were healthy and Finnish and were having corrective surgery for congenital heart defects. Surgeons resected thymus tissue during corrective heart surgery. Repertoires from thymus and blood appeared to show biased V and J gene usage. Related work found strong thymic repertoire overlap between unrelated individuals.

The material sequenced was thymocytes. This chain joins TRBV11-2 and TRBJ1-5, with 7 bases aligning to TRBD1. This clonotype was obtained from a girl less than two years old with a congenital heart defect. CDR3 loop: CASSPRAALEQGPPLPQHF. Here the CDR3 DNA reads TGTGCCAGCAGCCCCCGGGCGGCCCTCGAACAGGGGCCCCCTTTGCCCCAGCATTTT. The variable domain in full, with the rest retrieved from reference TRBV11-2 and TRBJ1-5, is EAGVAQSPRYKIIEKRQSVAFWCNPISGHATLYWYQQILGQGPKLLIQFQNNGVVDDSQLPKDRFSAERLKGVDSTLKIQPAKLEDSAVYLCASSPRAALEQGPPLPQHFGDGTRLSIL.